This record covers a single TCR beta chain. This entry is derived from a study of blood T cell repertoires in COVID-19. The overall study: Whether acute or convalescent, the COVID-19 samples came from the United States, Italy and Spain.

Assay: immunoSEQ multiplex PCR; the TCRdb copy retains only in-frame clones and omits some. Altogether about 71,000 clones are present, 75% to 90% being singletons, with the ten largest covering approximately 2.9%. Sequencing used peripheral blood. The TCR comes from a man between 50 and 59 years old with acute or convalescent COVID-19.

The CDR3 sequence is CASSRGQLNEKLFF. CDR3 bases: TGCGCCAGCAGCCGGGGACAGCTTAATGAAAAACTGTTTTTT. The chain has TRBV5-1 and TRBJ1-4, with 7 bases aligning to TRBD1. CDR3 length equals 14 residues. V was pared by 4 bases and J by 4 bases, with 4 bases of the junction left unmatched. The germline V gene has CDR1 SGHRS and CDR2 YFSETQ. The entire variable domain, with the rest obtained from reference TRBV5-1 and TRBJ1-4, is as follows: KAGVTQTPRYLIKTRGQQVTLSCSPISGHRSVSWYQQTPGQGLQFLFEYFSETQRNKGNFPGRFSGRQFSNSRSEMNVSTLELGDSALYLCASSRGQLNEKLFFGSGTQLSVL.